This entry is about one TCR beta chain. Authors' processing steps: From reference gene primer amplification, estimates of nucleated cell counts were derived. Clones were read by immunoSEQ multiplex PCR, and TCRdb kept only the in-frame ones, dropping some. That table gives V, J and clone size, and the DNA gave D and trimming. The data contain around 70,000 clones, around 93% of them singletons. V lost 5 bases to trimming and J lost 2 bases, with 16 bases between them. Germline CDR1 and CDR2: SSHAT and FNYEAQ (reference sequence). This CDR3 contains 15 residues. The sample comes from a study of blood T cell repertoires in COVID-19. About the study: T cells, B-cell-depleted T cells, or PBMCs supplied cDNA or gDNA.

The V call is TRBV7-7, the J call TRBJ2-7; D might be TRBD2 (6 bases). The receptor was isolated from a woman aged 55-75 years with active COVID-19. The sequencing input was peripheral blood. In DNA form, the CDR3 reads TGTGCCAGCAGCCCTCAGCCGGGAGCAACCTACGAGCAGTACTTC. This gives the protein CASSPQPGATYEQYF. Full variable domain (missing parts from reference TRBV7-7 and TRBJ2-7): GAGVSQSPRYKVTKRGQDVTLRCDPISSHATLYWYQQALGQGPEFLTYFNYEAQPDKSGLPSDRFSAERPEGSISTLTIQRTEQRDSAMYRCASSPQPGATYEQYFGPGTRLTVT.